These 7 T cell receptor beta chains share one sample of origin, sequenced in a study of blood T cell repertoires in COVID-19. Produced via immunoSEQ multiplex PCR; TCRdb's table is partial and in-frame only. The sample carries a few hundred thousand clones, around 90% recorded once. The material sequenced was PBMCs or T cells enriched from blood (not recorded which). These receptors originate from a woman in her 30s who had recovered from COVID-19.

The chain recombines TRBV7-2 with TRBJ1-2, with 9 bases matching TRBD1. The length of the CDR3 is 15 residues. The trim removed 1 base at V and 4 bases at J, leaving 4 bases unmatched. Germline assignment: CDR1 SGHTA and CDR2 FQGNSA. The CDR3 sequence is CASSLGGQGSYGYTF. In nucleotides, the CDR3 is TGTGCCAGCAGCTTAGGGGGACAGGGTAGCTATGGCTACACCTTC.

The CDR3 loop reads CASSQEHWSNTEAFF. The CDR3 DNA reads as TGTGCCAGCAGCCAAGAGCATTGGAGTAACACTGAAGCTTTCTTT. The chain carries TRBV4-2 and TRBJ1-1; D gene ambiguous. CDR1 is LGHNA, CDR2 YNFKEQ, per germline. CDR3 length equals 15 residues. V shed 0 bases and J shed 2 bases, with 10 bases lying between them.

The rearrangement links TRBV19 to TRBJ1-2; D uncertain. The ends were cut back, 9 bases at V and 7 bases at J, with 24 bases in the middle. This CDR3 contains 15 residues. CDR1 LNHDA and CDR2 SQIVND come from the germline V gene (reference sequence). In nucleotides, the CDR3 is TGTGCCAGCAAGAAGGAGTCAATCAATACGGGTGGCTACACCTTC. Its protein is CASKKESINTGGYTF.

In its sample, this clone was seen a few times. This sequence joins TRBV7-6 and TRBJ2-1, with TRBD1 matching over 8 bases. Germline V gives CDR1 SGHVS, CDR2 FNYEAQ. V shed 1 base, J shed 7 bases, and the junction held 6 bases outside the gene matches. The CDR3 sequence is 15 residues long. CDR3 nucleotide sequence: TGTGCCAGCAGCTTAGGGCAGGGGGCCGTGAATGAGCAGTTCTTC. Amino acids: CASSLGQGAVNEQFF.

The gene calls are TRBV13 and TRBJ1-2, with TRBD1 matching over 10 bases. The CDR3 runs 15 residues. The J segment lost 5 bases and the V segment lost 5 bases, leaving 8 bases of the junction unmatched. Germline V gene sequence: CDR1 PRHDT, CDR2 FYEKMQ (reference sequence). CDR3 bases: TGTGCCAGCAGCATAAGGGACAGGGGTAATTATGGCTACACCTTC. This sequence encodes CASSIRDRGNYGYTF.

V usage is TRBV5-4 and J usage is TRBJ2-1; 8 nucleotides match TRBD2. The CDR3 consists of 15 residues. J lost 8 bases, V lost 1 base, and 8 bases had no gene match. CDR1 and CDR2 (germline): SGHNT, YYREEE (reference sequence). DNA of the CDR3: TGTGCCAGCAGCTTGTCTCCGGGGGGGCGGTATGAGCAGTTCTTC. Amino acid sequence: CASSLSPGGRYEQFF.

The chain employs TRBV12-5 and TRBJ1-2; maybe TRBD1 (6 bases). This CDR3 comprises 13 residues. V was trimmed by 10 bases and J by 7 bases, leaving 19 bases between them. CDR1 and CDR2 from the germline V gene are LGHNT and FRNRAP. CDR3 protein: CAIALDRMLGYTF. CDR3 DNA: TGTGCTATTGCCCTTGACAGGATGCTTGGCTACACCTTC. Full variable domain (missing parts from reference TRBV12-5 and TRBJ1-2): DARVTQTPRHKVTEMGQEVTMRCQPILGHNTVFWYRQTMMQGLELLAYFRNRAPLDDSGMPKDRFSAEMPDATLATLKIQPSEPRDSAVYFCAIALDRMLGYTFGSGTRLTVV.